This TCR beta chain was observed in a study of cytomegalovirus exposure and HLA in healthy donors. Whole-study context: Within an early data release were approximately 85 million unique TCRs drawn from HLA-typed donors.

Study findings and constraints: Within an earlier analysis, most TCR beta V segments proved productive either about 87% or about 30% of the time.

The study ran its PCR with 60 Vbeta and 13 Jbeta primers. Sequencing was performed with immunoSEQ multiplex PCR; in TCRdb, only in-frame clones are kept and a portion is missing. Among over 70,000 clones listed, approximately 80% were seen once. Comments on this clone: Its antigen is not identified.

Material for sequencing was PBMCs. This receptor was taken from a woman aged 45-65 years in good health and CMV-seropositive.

DNA of the CDR3: TGTGCCAGCTCACCAGGATTCGGATCGGACAGGGCAAATGAAAAACTGTTTTTT. Residues: CASSPGFGSDRANEKLFF. The J gene is TRBJ1-4, the V gene TRBV18; 8 bases align to TRBD1. CDR1 is KGHSH and CDR2 is LQKENI in the germline V gene. With V trimmed by 2 bases and J by 5 bases, 13 bases remained unmatched. The CDR3 spans 18 residues.